This TCR beta chain is drawn from a study of blood T cell repertoires in COVID-19. About the study: Collection of acute and convalescent COVID-19 samples took place in the United States, Italy and Spain. PBMCs, B-cell-depleted T cells, or T cells were the source of the cDNA or gDNA that made up the material.

Study processing details: Counts of nucleated cells, estimated from reference gene primer amplification, were obtained. Sequenced by immunoSEQ multiplex PCR; TCRdb stores in-frame clones only, minus some. The D gene and trimming were derived from the DNA, and the V and J assignments and clone size from that table. The data contain about 36,000 clones, about nine tenths of them seen just once; the ten biggest clones take up 4.8%. The TCR originated in a human donor in a cohort sampled during active COVID-19. The specimen sequenced was peripheral blood.

The CDR3 loop reads CASSRDPGVNTEAFF. In DNA form, the CDR3 reads TGTGCCAGCAGTAGGGACCCGGGAGTGAACACTGAAGCTTTCTTT. The gene calls are TRBV6-5 and TRBJ1-1, with D perhaps matching TRBD1 (5 bases). The CDR3 totals 15 residues. V lost 5 bases, J lost 0 bases, and 13 bases lay in between. CDR1 and CDR2 (germline): MNHEY, SVGAGI.